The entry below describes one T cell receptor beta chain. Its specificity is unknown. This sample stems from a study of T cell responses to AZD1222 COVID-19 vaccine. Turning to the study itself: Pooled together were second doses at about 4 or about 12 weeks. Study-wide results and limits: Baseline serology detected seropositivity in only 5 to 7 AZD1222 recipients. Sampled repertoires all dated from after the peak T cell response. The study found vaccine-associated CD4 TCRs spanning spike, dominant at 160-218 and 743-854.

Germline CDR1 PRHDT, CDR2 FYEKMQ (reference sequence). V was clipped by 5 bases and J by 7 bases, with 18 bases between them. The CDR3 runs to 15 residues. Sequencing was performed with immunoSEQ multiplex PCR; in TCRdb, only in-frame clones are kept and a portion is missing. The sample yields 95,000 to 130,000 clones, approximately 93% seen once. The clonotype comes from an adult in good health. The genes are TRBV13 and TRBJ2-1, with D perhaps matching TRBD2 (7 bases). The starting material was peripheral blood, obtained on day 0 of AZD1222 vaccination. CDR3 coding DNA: TGTGCCAGCAGCCCGGGGGCGGGAGTTTATAATGAGCAGTTCTTC. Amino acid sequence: CASSPGAGVYNEQFF.